This T cell receptor beta chain was identified in a study of blood T cell repertoires in COVID-19 (dated by TCRdb to the early 2020s). Regarding the study in general: Collaborator samples came from the United States, Italy and Spain and covered acute and convalescent phases of COVID-19. Nearly every sample came with metadata listing a de-identified subject ID, COVID-19 status, age in years and sex. Deeply sampled blood TCRbeta repertoires from subjects exposed to, actively infected with, or recovered from COVID-19 were included in the dataset. The material from the prospective study consisted of cDNA or gDNA derived from T cells, B-cell-depleted T cells, or PBMCs. The repertoires were released in a freely available public database intended as a resource for research on the immune response to SARS-CoV-2. Samples came from the ongoing ImmuneRACE study (first 160 participants) plus 1,254 subjects from 6 global collaborators. Where available, HLA class I and class II types were obtained from metadata supplied by the sample provider rather than from assay-based typing.

Whole blood was collected in K2EDTA tubes by collaborating institutions according to the institutions' own protocols. For TCRbeta analysis, collaborator samples were shipped as frozen whole blood, as isolated PBMCs, or as DNA extracted from either sample type. Concerning this clone itself: The specificity of this receptor is unknown. Base quality data are lacking; no much larger clone is found one base away.

The CDR3 sequence holds 16 residues, the cysteine and phenylalanine included. Solely the CDR3 DNA is kept, with 48 bases framed from the first base. Ends trimmed: V by 5 bases, J by 10 bases; bases unmatched to a gene: 15. The germline V gene sets CDR1 to SNHLY and CDR2 to FYNNEI. Broad study findings and their caveats: How much clinical and demographic metadata was included differed by source and by participant, and the metadata was provided uncurated.

TCRbeta CDR3 regions were amplified from genomic DNA using the immunoSEQ Assay, a bias-controlled multiplex PCR. The paper's processing steps were these. The number of nucleated cells in each sample was estimated from the amplification of reference gene primers within the assay. To quantify the absolute abundance of each unique TCRbeta CDR3 rearrangement, sequence reads were collapsed and filtered. For each sample, productive Simpson clonality was calculated as the square root of Simpson's diversity index over productive rearrangements. The table comes from immuneACCESS by way of TCRdb, which keeps in-frame sequences with V and J called. Part of the clones is missing from these tables; in studies checked, under half for an unresolved V gene and the rest for unknown reasons. D and trimming were read from the DNA, whereas the V and J calls and clone size are those reported in that table. The sample yields about 200,000 clones; 88% were counted once. The ten largest clones take up roughly 1.6% of the sample.

This chain joins TRBV2 to TRBJ2-1; 9 bases in between match TRBD2. Source material: peripheral blood. This TCR came from a man younger than 30 with active or convalescent COVID-19. The base sequence is TGTGCCAGCAGTAAGGGGGTGGCTAGCGGGGTCCGAGAGCAGTTCTTC. Its translation reads: CASSKGVASGVREQFF.